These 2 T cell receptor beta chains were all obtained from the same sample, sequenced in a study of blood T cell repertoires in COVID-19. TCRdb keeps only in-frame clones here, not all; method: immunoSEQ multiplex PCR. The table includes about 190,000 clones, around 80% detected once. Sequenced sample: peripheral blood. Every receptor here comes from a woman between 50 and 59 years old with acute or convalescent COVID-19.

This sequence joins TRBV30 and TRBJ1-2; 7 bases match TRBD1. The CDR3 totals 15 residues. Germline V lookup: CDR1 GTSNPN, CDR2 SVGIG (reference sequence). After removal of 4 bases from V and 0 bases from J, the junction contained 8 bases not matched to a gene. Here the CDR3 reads CAWTPDRLANYGYTF. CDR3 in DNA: TGTGCCTGGACCCCGGACAGGCTGGCTAACTATGGCTACACCTTC.

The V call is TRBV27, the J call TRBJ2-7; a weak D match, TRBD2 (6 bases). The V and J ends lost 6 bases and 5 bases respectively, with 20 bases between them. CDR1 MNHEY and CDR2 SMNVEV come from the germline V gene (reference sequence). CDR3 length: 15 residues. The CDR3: CASSPLWRVADEQYF. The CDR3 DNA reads TGTGCCAGCAGCCCCCTGTGGAGGGTCGCGGACGAGCAGTACTTC.